The clone carrying this T cell receptor (beta chain) counts as medium-sized by frequency. Its antigen remains unidentified. TRB was amplified from approximately 250 ng of peripheral blood genomic DNA per sample. The sample originates from a study of T cell clusters in autoimmune cytopenias. Study observations and caveats: Physiological T cell clusters of healthy donors were apparently absent in primary autoimmune cytopenia patients. The T cell clusters were defined only in silico, without experimental functional validation. Exclusive TRB clusters were about 3-fold more numerous in healthy donors than in active autoimmune hepatitis. A dominant lymphoma-associated repertoire apparently masked the cluster-lack signature in secondary cytopenia versus chronic lymphocytic leukemia.

The CDR3 is made up of 13 amino acids. Germline V lookup: CDR1 MNHEY, CDR2 SVGEGT. TRB rearrangements were amplified by touch-down multiplex PCR with mixed TRB-A/B primers. TCRdb re-called the multiplex PCR reads; one entry per CDR3 protein, DNA not given. This table holds 4,500 to 7,000 distinct CDR3 sequences. The clonotype originates from a human donor with an autoimmune cytopenia or autoimmune hepatitis (not recorded which). The gene calls are TRBV6-2 or TRBV6-3 and TRBJ2-1; TCRdb lists TRBD2, though no DNA is available to test this call. Sequencing was carried out using peripheral blood. The CDR3 protein is CASGLAGKNEQFF.